This paragraph reports one T cell receptor (beta chain). This clonotype was observed a few times. Its target antigen remains unknown. One junction end does not reproduce the germline sequence, and a read error may be involved. These data come from a study of identical twins (dated by TCRdb to between 2015 and 2016). Describing the broader study: TCR alpha and beta repertoires from monozygotic twins, unrelated adults of various ages and cord blood were deep-sequenced to test whether fetal clonotypes persist. To rule out contamination, the twin experiments were replicated at different times with different library preparation protocols. General conclusions and limits of the study: Because the same donors could not be followed over many years, conclusions were based on cross-sectional statistical analysis. Fewer insertions were carried by abundant cord blood beta clonotypes; a weaker similar trend was observed in young adult naive repertoires, while no such trend was observed in memory repertoires. Out-of-frame TCR alpha sharing in monozygotic twins was systematically underestimated by recombination models, whereas sharing between unrelated individuals was in agreement with the recombination models. In beta out-of-frame sequences, excess twin sharing was weaker, because having fewer shared sequences lowered the signal-to-noise ratio. Compared with coincidental sharing between unrelated individuals, out-of-frame TCR alpha sequences shared between twins showed an excess of sequences with low generation probability. Invariant T cells such as MAIT and iNKT could partly confound zero-insertion analyses, although diverse VJ usage argued against such confounding for most clonotypes.

The germline V gene encodes CDR1 MNHNS and CDR2 SASEGT. The CDR3 covers 15 residues, taking in both the cysteine and the phenylalanine. Only CDR3 DNA remains: 45 bases, in frame from the first base. Every donor was a healthy Caucasian. The twin cohort consisted of three pairs of female monozygotic twins, all aged roughly 18 to 29 years. Peripheral blood mononuclear cells were used as the source from which RNA for TCR libraries was isolated. Receptors were amplified or captured by 5' RACE. The sequencer was an Illumina HiSeq 2000. Template switching introduced a universal primer binding site; the final cDNA contained a unique molecular identifier, enabling accurate counting of TCR cDNA molecules. Specific primers in the conserved constant-segment region were used to synthesize first-strand cDNA for the TCR alpha and beta chains. Each cDNA library was double barcoded, with a SMART-Mk sample barcode plus Illumina barcodes, to control for contamination. Two successive PCR steps introduced TruSeq adapter sequences along with Illumina sample barcodes. The Illumina HiSeq platform was used with custom primers to sequence TCR alpha and beta cDNA libraries. The study's own analysis went as follows. Raw reads were processed with MiGEC to extract unique molecular identifiers, and MiXCR was used to determine CDR3 positions. For each individual, recombination models were inferred using an EM algorithm with the repgenHMM and IGoR tools. Shared clonotypes were analyzed with the tcR package in R, and sharing was normalized by the product of cloneset sizes. To study raw recombination free of thymic and clonal selection effects, out-of-frame nonproductive sequences were analyzed. In TCRdb, the public reads were trimmed at Q25 with fastp and aligned with MiXCR, with productive beta chains retained. Rows are combined by CDR3 protein, so each entry shows the most common genes and DNA. The V and J calls and clone size are TCRdb's, not the authors'. Here the sample has 700,000 to 950,000 distinct CDR3 sequences; 9% to 15% occur a single time. The biggest ten clones account for around 1.5% of the sample.

The same sample was also studied in work on yellow fever vaccine responses in identical twins. As described in the second report: According to the authors, in identical twins the way T cells responded to vaccination appeared partly convergent and partly personalized. In the study, vaccine-responding T cell clones were precisely tracked in identical twins.

The origin of this receptor is a young woman in good health. The sequenced material came from PBMCs. The chain joins TRBV6-1 to TRBJ1-4, with TRBD1 identical over 9 junction bases. The nucleotide sequence is given as TGTGCCAGCAGGCCAAGCTCCGGGACAGGGTTTCAATCCGTATTT. It specifies CASRPSSGTGFQSVF.